This passage covers 7 T cell receptor beta chains from one sample sequenced in a study of cytomegalovirus exposure and HLA in healthy donors. The table came from immunoSEQ multiplex PCR; TCRdb's copy has only in-frame clones and leaves some out. Of approximately 150,000 clones in the sample, roughly 84% were seen once. The sequenced sample was PBMCs. These receptors were obtained from a man aged 25 to 40 in good health and CMV-seropositive.

The chain is built from TRBV12-2 and TRBJ2-7; the DNA was not used to check the table's D call, TRBD1. TRBV12-2 is described as a pseudogene. CDR3 length: 17 residues. CDR3 coding DNA: TGTGCAAGTCGCTTATGGACAGGGGCAAGTGGGAGCTACGAGCAGTACTTC. Protein: CASRLWTGASGSYEQYF.

A remark on this clone: A much larger clone sits a single nucleotide away, making a read error possible. The sample holds other DNA sequences that translate to the same CDR3. This chain links TRBV19 with TRBJ1-5; TRBD1 agrees at 8 bases. V was clipped by 5 bases and J by 2 bases; unmatched bases: 2. The CDR3 extends over 14 amino acids. Germline V gene sequence: CDR1 LNHDA, CDR2 SQIVND (reference sequence). The DNA of the CDR3 is TGTGCCAGTAGTCCGACAGGGGGCAATCAGCCCCAGCATTTT. This encodes CASSPTGGNQPQHF.

The CDR3 here is CASSSWGQGNSYEQYF. CDR3 sequence (DNA): TGTGCCAGCAGTTCATGGGGACAGGGAAACTCCTACGAGCAGTACTTC. This rearrangement joins TRBV28 to TRBJ2-7; 9 nucleotides match TRBD1. The germline gives CDR1 MDHEN, CDR2 SYDVKM. There are 16 residues in the CDR3. V shed 4 bases and J 0 bases; nucleotides not matched to a gene: 7. Drawing the rest from reference TRBV28 and TRBJ2-7, the complete variable domain is DVKVTQSSRYLVKRTGEKVFLECVQDMDHENMFWYRQDPGLGLRLIYFSYDVKMKEKGDIPEGYSVSREKKERFSLILESASTNQTSMYLCASSSWGQGNSYEQYFGPGTRLTVT.

The chain recombines TRBV2 with TRBJ1-6, with 8 bases matching TRBD1. Germline V gene sequence: CDR1 SNHLY, CDR2 FYNNEI. The CDR3 sequence is 14 residues long. V was clipped by 10 bases and J by 7 bases; unmatched bases: 9. In DNA form, the CDR3 reads TGTGCCATACTAAGGACAGGGCTGAATTCACCCCTCCACTTT. The encoded protein is CAILRTGLNSPLHF.

J is TRBJ2-1 and V is TRBV29-1; D is unclear. In germline, CDR1 is SQVTM, CDR2 ANQGSEA. V lost 3 bases and J 8 bases, leaving 2 bases between the germline ends. This CDR3 is 9 amino acids long. The CDR3 is CSVDDEQFF. CDR3 bases: TGCAGCGTTGACGATGAGCAGTTCTTC.

This clone was recorded once. This chain connects TRBV7-6 to TRBJ2-6; D possibly corresponds to TRBD1 (6 bases). V gave up 8 bases and J gave up 0 bases, with 11 bases separating them. The CDR3 has 15 residues. The germline gives CDR1 SGHVS, CDR2 FNYEAQ. This CDR3 is CASRDTYSGANVLTF. As DNA, the CDR3 is TGTGCCAGCCGGGACACCTACTCTGGGGCCAACGTCCTGACTTTC.

The J gene is TRBJ1-1, the V gene TRBV28; 7 bases map to TRBD1. Trimming removed 6 bases from V and 5 bases from J; junction bases left unmatched: 9. The CDR3 sequence is 14 residues long. The V gene's germline CDR1 is MDHEN and CDR2 SYDVKM. CDR3 region: CASRTTGRVTEAFF. The DNA of the CDR3 is TGTGCCAGCAGGACGACAGGGCGTGTAACTGAAGCTTTCTTT.